The 27 T cell receptor beta chains below all came from one sample that was sequenced in a study of read filtering for tumor transcriptome and immune sequencing. Molecular barcoded adaptors covering alpha/delta and beta/gamma chains were used on about 0.4 ug RNA. MiXCR, applied by TCRdb to the reads, yields one record per CDR3 protein. This table has 130,000 or so distinct CDR3 sequences, 13% appearing once. What was sequenced was a population of CD138-negative cells sorted from bone marrow. These receptors were taken from a donor at least 40 years old with multiple myeloma.

This clonotype showed up many times. The J gene is TRBJ2-1, the V gene TRBV20-1; possible D gene TRBD2, 5 bases. The germline gives CDR1 DFQATT, CDR2 SNEGSKA (reference sequence). V shed 8 bases and J shed 0 bases, with 17 bases lying between them. The CDR3 runs to 15 residues. This chain's CDR3 is CSSLARERSYNEQFF. The CDR3, as DNA: TGCAGTAGTCTAGCTCGGGAACGCTCCTACAATGAGCAGTTCTTC.

This clonotype occurred a few times. The chain joins TRBV4-3 to TRBJ2-7; D remains unclear. The CDR3 consists of 13 residues. V was shortened by 0 bases and J by 3 bases, with 6 bases between the two germline ends. The germline gives CDR1 LGHNA, CDR2 YSLEER. The CDR3 bases are TGCGCCAGCAGCCAAGATCGCAGCTACGAGCAGTACTTC. This encodes CASSQDRSYEQYF.

This chain links TRBV7-8 with TRBJ2-2; 8 positions agree with TRBD2. The CDR3 has 16 residues. Germline V gives CDR1 SGHVS, CDR2 FQNEAQ. Trimming removed 2 bases from V and 7 bases from J; junction bases left unmatched: 9. The CDR3 spells CASSLTTGLVSGELFF. CDR3 DNA sequence: TGTGCCAGCAGCTTAACAACGGGACTAGTTAGCGGGGAGCTGTTTTTT. Based on the CDR3 plus reference TRBV7-8 and TRBJ2-2, the full variable domain is GAGVSQSPRYKVAKRGQDVALRCDPISGHVSLFWYQQALGQGPEFLTYFQNEAQLDKSGLPSDRFFAERPEGSVSTLKIQRTQQEDSAVYLCASSLTTGLVSGELFFGEGSRLTVL.

The sample holds many counts of this clonotype. The chain is built from TRBV29-1 and TRBJ2-1; 10 nucleotides align to TRBD2. Germline V gene lookup returns CDR1 SQVTM and CDR2 ANQGSEA. V shed 0 bases, J shed 8 bases, and the junction held 7 bases outside the gene matches. The CDR3 consists of 15 residues. The chain's CDR3 is CSVEDVLAGADEQFF. The CDR3 bases are TGCAGCGTTGAAGATGTGCTAGCGGGAGCGGATGAGCAGTTCTTC.

This clonotype was seen ten or more times. The chain couples TRBV5-1 to TRBJ2-1; unclear D gene. The CDR3 runs 15 residues. Trimming shortened V by 1 base and J by 1 base, and 9 bases separated the two germline ends. The germline gives CDR1 SGHRS, CDR2 YFSETQ. The CDR3 here is CASSLTGLSYNEQFF. As DNA, the CDR3 is TGCGCCAGCAGCTTGACGGGTTTGTCCTACAATGAGCAGTTCTTC.

This clonotype was observed many times. The chain's CDR3 is CSARVQGAGAFF. CDR3 nucleotide sequence: TGCAGTGCTAGAGTACAGGGGGCGGGAGCTTTCTTT. This chain uses TRBV20-1 with TRBJ1-1, with TRBD1 matching over 9 bases. This CDR3 has 12 residues. Germline CDR1 reads DFQATT; CDR2 reads SNEGSKA (reference sequence). Trimming cost V 1 base and J 10 bases; bases outside gene matches: 4.

This clonotype was observed a few times. V and J are TRBV6-1 and TRBJ2-1; 14 bases agree with TRBD2. Germline trimming cut 7 bases from V and 6 bases from J; bases unmatched to any gene: 5. The CDR3 extends over 15 amino acids. Germline CDR1 MNHNS, CDR2 SASEGT. CDR3 bases: TGTGCCAGCACCAAGGGGACTAGCGGGAGCAATGAGCAGTTCTTC. Translation gives CASTKGTSGSNEQFF.

Worth noting for this clonotype: Since a much larger clone is just one base distant, this may be a read error. CDR3: CACSLEDSTDTQYF. CDR3 DNA sequence: TGTGCCTGCAGCTTAGAGGACAGCACAGATACGCAGTATTTT. J is TRBJ2-3 and V is TRBV11-2, with D unclear. CDR3 length equals 14 residues. Germline V gene lookup returns CDR1 SGHAT and CDR2 FQNNGV.

Of note for this clonotype: A read error may be the cause here, since a much bigger clone is one base away. The J gene is TRBJ2-3, the V gene TRBV6-1, with D unresolved. CDR1 MNHNS and CDR2 SASEGT come from the germline V gene. This CDR3 has 13 residues. CDR3 loop: CASSVLSTETQYF. As DNA, the CDR3 is TGTGCCAGCAGTGTTCTGAGCACAGAGACGCAGTATTTT.

With regard to this clonotype: A read error may explain this, as a much larger clone is one base away. This chain joins TRBV6-5 and TRBJ2-1; D call uncertain. Trimming took off 0 bases at V and 5 bases at J, with 8 bases between the two ends. The CDR3 has 14 residues. Germline CDR1 is MNHEY and CDR2 is SVGAGI. DNA of the CDR3: TGTGCCAGCAGTTACTCGAGAAGGCACAATGAGCAGTTCTTC. It yields the protein CASSYSRRHNEQFF.

This clonotype occurred many times. This chain uses TRBV29-1 with TRBJ2-7, with unresolved D. Per the germline V gene, CDR1 is SQVTM and CDR2 is ANQGSEA. CDR3 length equals 14 residues. V lost 2 bases to trimming and J lost 1 base, with 12 bases between them. The CDR3 nucleotides are TGCAGCGTTGAACGTCACTTCCCATCCTACGAGCAGTACTTC. It is translated as CSVERHFPSYEQYF.

A few counts support this clonotype. A much larger clone is a single base away; this may be a read error. V usage is TRBV4-1 and J usage is TRBJ2-3; D not certain. Per the germline V gene, CDR1 is MGHRA and CDR2 is YSYEKL. Trimming left V 0 bases short and J 4 bases short, with 8 bases between. CDR3 length equals 14 residues. In DNA form, the CDR3 reads TGCGCCAGCAGCCAAGATATGAGCGCAGATACGCAGTATTTT. It specifies CASSQDMSADTQYF.

The chain employs TRBV5-1 and TRBJ2-5; D is ambiguous. Germline V CDR1 and CDR2: SGHRS, YFSETQ. V was cut by 3 bases and J by 2 bases, with 8 bases left in between. There are 13 residues in the CDR3. The CDR3 nucleotides read TGCGCCAGCAGCTCGGTGGGGCAAGAGACCCAGTACTTC. Its protein product is CASSSVGQETQYF.

As to this clonotype: It may be a read error: a sequence one base away is much more abundant. The chain joins TRBV12-3 or TRBV12-4 to TRBJ2-1; 8 nucleotides match TRBD1. This CDR3 contains 15 residues. The trim removed 5 bases at V and 8 bases at J, leaving 11 bases unmatched. The CDR3 protein is CASSLGQGTSDEQFF. CDR3 DNA sequence: TGTGCCAGCAGTCTCGGACAGGGAACGAGCGATGAGCAGTTCTTC.

In this sample, this clonotype turned up many times. V usage is TRBV19 and J usage is TRBJ2-2; D is unclear. V gave up 5 bases and J gave up 3 bases, with 7 bases separating them. The CDR3 has 13 amino acids. Germline values: CDR1 LNHDA, CDR2 SQIVND (reference sequence). CDR3 region: CASSWADTGELFF. Written as DNA, the CDR3 is TGTGCCAGTAGTTGGGCGGACACCGGGGAGCTGTTTTTT.

This clonotype was picked up many times. The genes are TRBV6-2 or TRBV6-3 and TRBJ1-5; D remains unclear. V was cut by 6 bases and J by 5 bases, with 8 bases left in between. The CDR3 loop spans 12 amino acids. Looked up from germline, CDR1 is MNHEY and CDR2 is SVGEGT. The CDR3 bases are TGTGCCAGCAGGCCCGTAGATCAGCCCCAGCATTTT. Translation: CASRPVDQPQHF.

As regards this clonotype: Given a much more abundant clone one base away, this may be a read error. The CDR3 DNA reads TGTGCCACCGTGGGACATGGGAATCTCGAGCAGTACTTC. As protein: CATVGHGNLEQYF. This chain links TRBV10-3 with TRBJ2-7, with D maybe TRBD1 (6 bases). Germline CDR1 and CDR2: ENHRY and SYGVKD. The CDR3 spans 13 residues. V dropped 10 bases and J dropped 6 bases, with 19 bases sitting between them.

On this clonotype itself: This may arise from a read error, as a much more abundant clone is one base away. This chain uses TRBV29-1 with TRBJ1-2; the match to TRBD1 covers 9 bases. The CDR3 extends over 13 amino acids. The V segment lost 5 bases and the J segment 4 bases; nucleotides outside the gene matches: 5. The germline V gene encodes CDR1 SQVTM and CDR2 ANQGSEA. CDR3 sequence reads: CSVTGGRGYGYTF. The DNA of the CDR3 is TGCAGCGTTACAGGGGGCCGGGGCTATGGCTACACCTTC.

Ten or more counts support this clonotype. The CDR3: CSADLSTSGETYEQYF. The CDR3 DNA sequence: TGCAGTGCTGACCTTTCGACTAGCGGGGAAACCTACGAGCAGTACTTC. J is TRBJ2-7 and V is TRBV20-1; 11 bases agree with TRBD2. Germline V gene data show CDR1 as DFQATT and CDR2 as SNEGSKA (reference sequence). CDR3 size: 16 residues. After removal of 5 bases from V and 2 bases from J, the junction contained 11 bases not matched to a gene.

The genes are TRBV20-1 and TRBJ2-1; 9 bases line up with TRBD2. V lost 7 bases to trimming and J lost 6 bases; unmatched junction nucleotides: 10. Germline V gives CDR1 DFQATT, CDR2 SNEGSKA (reference sequence). The CDR3 is made up of 14 amino acids. CDR3 amino acids: CSVETSGFCNEQFF. For the CDR3, the DNA is TGCAGTGTCGAGACTAGCGGCTTTTGCAATGAGCAGTTCTTC.

This clonotype was recorded many times. This chain joins TRBV14 and TRBJ2-1, with TRBD1 identical over 7 bases. V was pared by 4 bases and J by 6 bases, with 9 bases of the junction left unmatched. CDR3 length: 15 residues. Germline V CDR1 and CDR2: SGHDN, FVKESK. In DNA, the CDR3 is TGTGCCAGCAGCCGATTGGGACAGAGAGTCAATGAGCAGTTCTTC. This encodes CASSRLGQRVNEQFF.

This clonotype was recorded many times. This sequence joins TRBV19 and TRBJ1-5; possible D gene TRBD1, 5 bases. CDR3 length equals 14 residues. V was cut by 2 bases and J by 6 bases, with 11 bases left in between. Germline CDR1 and CDR2: LNHDA and SQIVND (reference sequence). The CDR3 loop reads CASSIRGESQPQHF. In DNA, the CDR3 is TGTGCCAGTAGTATACGGGGGGAATCTCAGCCCCAGCATTTT.

This clonotype was observed at least ten times. This chain joins TRBV6-5 and TRBJ2-2; 10 bases align to TRBD2. CDR3 length: 15 amino acids. Germline V gene data show CDR1 as MNHEY and CDR2 as SVGAGI. Germline trimming cut 4 bases from V and 1 base from J; bases unmatched to any gene: 0. The CDR3 region has the DNA TGTGCCAGCAGTTTAGCGGGAGGGAACACCGGGGAGCTGTTTTTT. This sequence encodes CASSLAGGNTGELFF.

This clonotype has just a few counts. The chain recombines TRBV27 with TRBJ2-7, with D possibly being TRBD1 or TRBD2 (5 bases each). CDR3 size: 14 residues. The ends were cut back, 5 bases at V and 3 bases at J, with 14 bases in the middle. Looked up from germline, CDR1 is MNHEY and CDR2 is SMNVEV (reference sequence). The CDR3 reads CASSAGTAVYEQYF. In nucleotides, the CDR3 is TGTGCCAGCAGTGCCGGGACCGCCGTCTACGAGCAGTACTTC.

Ten or more counts support this clonotype. This chain connects TRBV5-1 to TRBJ2-1; D is perhaps TRBD2 (5 bases). The V gene lost 0 bases and the J gene lost 7 bases, with 11 bases spanning the gap. The CDR3 extends over 14 amino acids. The V gene's germline CDR1 is SGHRS and CDR2 YFSETQ. CDR3 DNA: TGCGCCAGCAGCTTGGGAGAGGGCGGGAATGAGCAGTTCTTC. Its protein product is CASSLGEGGNEQFF.

This clonotype was counted at least ten times. The chain uses TRBV29-1 and TRBJ1-4; maybe TRBD1 (6 bases). Trimming cost V 6 bases and J 7 bases, with 12 bases left between them. The CDR3 is 12 amino acids. Germline values: CDR1 SQVTM, CDR2 ANQGSEA. CDR3 bases: TGCAGCGTGAAAGGGGGGGGTGAAAAACTGTTTTTT. Translated: CSVKGGGEKLFF.

This clonotype has more than one count but fewer than ten. The chain joins TRBV27 to TRBJ2-2; 10 bases map to TRBD2. V was clipped by 6 bases and J by 4 bases; unmatched bases: 8. This CDR3 spans 16 amino acids. CDR1 MNHEY and CDR2 SMNVEV come from the germline V gene (reference sequence). CDR3 in DNA: TGTGCCAGCAGACCAGCGGGAGGGCCCGGCACCGGGGAGCTGTTTTTT. It is translated as CASRPAGGPGTGELFF.